This paragraph reports one T cell receptor beta chain. These data originate in a study of T cells in women clearing cervical HPV infection. Study-level information: Women with histologically confirmed HPV16-related CIN3 or worse, 2 with invasive cancer, served as cases. Controls' single incident HPV16 infection cleared within 12 months without precancer.

Method: immunoSEQ multiplex PCR; TCRdb's copy keeps in-frame clones and lacks some. The data include 49,000 or so clones; the top ten clones carry 35%. The sequenced sample was blood buffy coat. The sequence came from a woman aged 18 to 69 with a cervical HPV16 infection that either progressed to CIN3+ or cleared (not recorded which).

CDR3 bases read: TGTGCCTGGAGGCAGGATTTTAACTATGGC. This encodes CAWRQDFNYG. The whole CDR3 protein reads CAWRQDFNYGYTF. The chain uses TRBV30 and TRBJ1-2; D is uncertain. Read data end 3 residues before the CDR3 end; the end is taken from the germline J gene. Germline V gene sequence: CDR1 GTSNPN, CDR2 SVGIG (reference sequence). V was cut by 3 bases and J by 1 base, with 9 bases left in between. There are 13 residues in the CDR3.